These T cell receptor beta chains were read from a single sample in a study of radiotherapy plus CTLA-4 blockade in lung cancer. The method was immunoSEQ multiplex PCR; TCRdb's version includes in-frame clones alone and lacks a portion of them. Among some 52,000 clones listed, roughly three quarters were seen once. The source material was peripheral blood, sampled from a patient treated with radiotherapy plus ipilimumab. These TCRs come from a human donor with non-small cell lung cancer who had a partial response to radiotherapy plus ipilimumab. Both conserved end residues are part of each CDR3. The D gene is left open where the match is weak. Size values are once, few and many counts, or a class for expanded clones, and some rows have none.

j_gene: TRBJ2-3; abundance: few; d_gene: TRBD1; v_gene: TRBV19; CDR3nt: TGTGCCAGTAGCGTCGACAGGGGAACAGATACGCAGTATTTT; CDR3aa: CASSVDRGTDTQYF
j_gene: TRBJ2-5; abundance: .; d_gene: TRBD1; v_gene: TRBV29-1; CDR3nt: TGCAGCGTTGAAAGGACAGGGGTTTTCCAGGAGACCCAGTACTTC; CDR3aa: CSVERTGVFQETQYF
j_gene: TRBJ2-3; abundance: .; d_gene: TRBD1; v_gene: TRBV7-9; CDR3nt: TGTGCCAGCAGTCTAGGACAGGGTGGAGAGGATACGCAGTATTTT; CDR3aa: CASSLGQGGEDTQYF
j_gene: TRBJ2-7; abundance: .; d_gene: .; v_gene: TRBV29-1; CDR3nt: TGCAGCGTTGTTCGGCAGGATGGTAACTACGAGCAGTACTTC; CDR3aa: CSVVRQDGNYEQYF
j_gene: TRBJ1-5; abundance: .; d_gene: .; v_gene: TRBV25-1; CDR3nt: TGTGCCAGCAGTTTTGGGGCCGGCAATCAGCTCCAGCATTTT; CDR3aa: CASSFGAGNQLQHF
j_gene: TRBJ2-1; abundance: .; d_gene: TRBD2; v_gene: TRBV7-2; CDR3nt: TGTGCCAGCAGCTTACGGTCGGGGGGGCCGACCTACAATGAGCAGTTCTTC; CDR3aa: CASSLRSGGPTYNEQFF
j_gene: TRBJ2-7; abundance: .; d_gene: TRBD1; v_gene: TRBV5-6; CDR3nt: TGTGCCAGCAGCCCGGGACAGGGGGCTTGGGAGCAGTACTTC; CDR3aa: CASSPGQGAWEQYF
j_gene: TRBJ2-1; abundance: .; d_gene: .; v_gene: TRBV9; CDR3nt: TGTGCCAGCAGCGTAGCAGGGTACAATGAGCAGTTCTTC; CDR3aa: CASSVAGYNEQFF
j_gene: TRBJ2-5; abundance: .; d_gene: TRBD2; v_gene: TRBV6-1; CDR3nt: TGTGCCAGCAGTGAGGAACTAGCGGGGGGCCCCGGCGAGACCCAGTACTTC; CDR3aa: CASSEELAGGPGETQYF
j_gene: TRBJ1-3; abundance: .; d_gene: .; v_gene: TRBV4-1; CDR3nt: TGCGCCAGCAGCCAAGCAAGCCCTCTGGGGGGAGGAAACACCATATATTTT; CDR3aa: CASSQASPLGGGNTIYF
j_gene: TRBJ1-4; abundance: .; d_gene: .; v_gene: TRBV2; CDR3nt: TGTGCCAGCAAGACGTATACGGGAGGGGGAACTAATGAAAAACTGTTTTTT; CDR3aa: CASKTYTGGGTNEKLFF
j_gene: TRBJ1-2; abundance: .; d_gene: TRBD1; v_gene: TRBV6-1; CDR3nt: TGTGCCAGCAACGTCGGACAGGGGGGCTATGGCTACACCTTC; CDR3aa: CASNVGQGGYGYTF
j_gene: TRBJ2-3; abundance: once; d_gene: .; v_gene: TRBV9; CDR3nt: TGTGCCAGCAGCGTAGTTGATCAGGGTACGGCAGATACGCAGTATTTT; CDR3aa: CASSVVDQGTADTQYF
j_gene: TRBJ1-6; abundance: once; d_gene: .; v_gene: TRBV30; CDR3nt: TGTGCCTGGAGTTTATCCAGTTCCTATAATTCACCCCTCCACTTT; CDR3aa: CAWSLSSSYNSPLHF
j_gene: TRBJ1-2; abundance: .; d_gene: TRBD1; v_gene: TRBV6-6; CDR3nt: TGTGCCAGCAGTTACCCCGGGACAGGATTCTATGGCTACACCTTC; CDR3aa: CASSYPGTGFYGYTF
j_gene: TRBJ1-1; abundance: .; d_gene: .; v_gene: TRBV9; CDR3nt: TGTGCCAGCAGCGCCAGACAGAACACTGAAGCTTTCTTT; CDR3aa: CASSARQNTEAFF
j_gene: TRBJ2-1; abundance: .; d_gene: TRBD2; v_gene: TRBV28; CDR3nt: TGTGCCAGCAGAGGCAGCGGGGGCAATTACAATGAGCAGTTCTTC; CDR3aa: CASRGSGGNYNEQFF
j_gene: TRBJ1-1; abundance: .; d_gene: .; v_gene: TRBV4-2; CDR3nt: TGTGCCAGCAGCCAAGATGATCAGGGCGGGACCACTGAAGCTTTCTTT; CDR3aa: CASSQDDQGGTTEAFF
j_gene: TRBJ1-1; abundance: .; d_gene: TRBD1; v_gene: TRBV19; CDR3nt: TGTGCCAGTAGTATAAGGGCAGGGGGCTATTCGAACACTGAAGCTTTCTTT; CDR3aa: CASSIRAGGYSNTEAFF
j_gene: TRBJ1-1; abundance: .; d_gene: .; v_gene: TRBV2; CDR3nt: TGTGCCAGCAGTAGGCACGGGGAAGTCGGAGCTTTCTTT; CDR3aa: CASSRHGEVGAFF
j_gene: TRBJ1-4; abundance: .; d_gene: TRBD1; v_gene: TRBV28; CDR3nt: TGTGCCAGCAGTTCCCGACAGGGGAATGAAAAACTGTTTTTT; CDR3aa: CASSSRQGNEKLFF
j_gene: TRBJ1-2; abundance: .; d_gene: .; v_gene: TRBV6-5; CDR3nt: TGTGCCAGCAGGCGCGGGGATGGCTACACCTTC; CDR3aa: CASRRGDGYTF
j_gene: TRBJ2-1; abundance: .; d_gene: TRBD2; v_gene: TRBV7-6; CDR3nt: TGTGCCAGCAGCTTAGCTACTAGCGGGGATTGGGAGCAGTTCTTC; CDR3aa: CASSLATSGDWEQFF
j_gene: TRBJ1-1; abundance: .; d_gene: .; v_gene: TRBV7-9; CDR3nt: TGTGCCAGCAGCTTAGGGGCAGGGAATATTTTCACTGAAGCTTTCTTT; CDR3aa: CASSLGAGNIFTEAFF
j_gene: TRBJ1-3; abundance: few; d_gene: TRBD1; v_gene: TRBV11-2; CDR3nt: TGTGCCAGCAGCATCGGGACAGGCCTTAGCTCTGGAAACACCATATATTTT; CDR3aa: CASSIGTGLSSGNTIYF
j_gene: TRBJ1-4; abundance: .; d_gene: .; v_gene: TRBV7-2; CDR3nt: TGTGCCAGCAGCTTGCGGGGTGGAACTAATGAAAAACTGTTTTTT; CDR3aa: CASSLRGGTNEKLFF
j_gene: TRBJ1-2; abundance: .; d_gene: .; v_gene: TRBV5-1; CDR3nt: TGCGCCAGCAGCTTATCGGACATTACTAACTATGGCTACACCTTC; CDR3aa: CASSLSDITNYGYTF
j_gene: TRBJ2-3; abundance: .; d_gene: .; v_gene: TRBV6-1; CDR3nt: TGTGCCAGCAGTGAGAGAGAGGGATCTAGCACAGATACGCAGTATTTT; CDR3aa: CASSEREGSSTDTQYF
j_gene: TRBJ2-4; abundance: .; d_gene: .; v_gene: TRBV6-1; CDR3nt: TGTGCCAGCAGTGAAGCAGGGGAGGGGGACATTCAGTACTTC; CDR3aa: CASSEAGEGDIQYF
j_gene: TRBJ2-5; abundance: .; d_gene: .; v_gene: TRBV9; CDR3nt: TGTGCCAGCAGCGGAGACGCGGCAGTCCTAGTCCAAGAGACCCAGTACTTC; CDR3aa: CASSGDAAVLVQETQYF
j_gene: TRBJ1-1; abundance: .; d_gene: .; v_gene: TRBV6-5; CDR3nt: TGTGCCAGCAGTTCCCAGGGATATGGCACTGAAGCTTTCTTT; CDR3aa: CASSSQGYGTEAFF
j_gene: TRBJ1-1; abundance: .; d_gene: .; v_gene: TRBV5-4; CDR3nt: TGTGCCAGCAGCTTTGGAGGGAGGAACACTGAAGCTTTCTTT; CDR3aa: CASSFGGRNTEAFF
j_gene: TRBJ1-5; abundance: .; d_gene: .; v_gene: TRBV19; CDR3nt: TGTGCCAGTAGTATAGACCCCGACACCATCAAACAGCCCCAGCATTTT; CDR3aa: CASSIDPDTIKQPQHF
j_gene: TRBJ1-4; abundance: .; d_gene: .; v_gene: TRBV7-6; CDR3nt: TGTGCCAGCAGCCCGGGAGACAGAGCAACTAATGAAAAACTGTTTTTT; CDR3aa: CASSPGDRATNEKLFF